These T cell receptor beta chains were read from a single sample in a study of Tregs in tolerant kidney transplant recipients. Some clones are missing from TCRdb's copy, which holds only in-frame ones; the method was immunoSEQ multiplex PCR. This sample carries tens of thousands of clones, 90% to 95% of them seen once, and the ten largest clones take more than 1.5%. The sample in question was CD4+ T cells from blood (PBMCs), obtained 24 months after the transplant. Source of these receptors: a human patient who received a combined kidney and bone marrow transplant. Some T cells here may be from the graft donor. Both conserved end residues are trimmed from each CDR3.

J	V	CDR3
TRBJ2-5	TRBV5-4	ASSPGKIQETQY
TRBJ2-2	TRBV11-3	ASSIGTGFGAGELF
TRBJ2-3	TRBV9	ASHKLAVSTDTQY
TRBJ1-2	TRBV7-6	ASSSTYRDSHGYT
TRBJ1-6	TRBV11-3	ASSLPSGRDIHNSPLH
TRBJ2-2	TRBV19	ASRGLAGANTGELF
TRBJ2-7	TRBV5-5	ASSLTSGSTYEQY
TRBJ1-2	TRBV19	ASRLGGAGGYT
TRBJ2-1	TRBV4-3	ASSQPGQGSNNEQF
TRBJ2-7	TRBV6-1	ASSEGLALAYEQY
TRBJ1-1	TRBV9	ASSGGTDEAF
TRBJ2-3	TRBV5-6	ASSWGTSFTDTQY
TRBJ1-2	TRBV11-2	ASSLDTGGYT
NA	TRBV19	ASSVTGTGYSYEQY
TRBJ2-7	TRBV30	AWRSPRSYEQY
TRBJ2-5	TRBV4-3	ASSQEPFPGQYQETQY
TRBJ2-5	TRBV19	ASSMRGQGLQTQY
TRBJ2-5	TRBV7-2	ASSPLLDSGDQETQY
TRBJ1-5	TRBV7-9	ASSKWTGESNQPQH
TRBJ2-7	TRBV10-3	AISEKRGGDEQY
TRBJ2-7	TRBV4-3	ASSQRGQGRSYEQY
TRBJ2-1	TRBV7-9	ASSLALAGSYNEQF
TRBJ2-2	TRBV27	ASSPSSRTGGELF
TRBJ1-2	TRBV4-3	ASSRGIDRSMGYT
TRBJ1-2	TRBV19	ASRPKGQGYGYT
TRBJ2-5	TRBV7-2	ASSSRLGTETQY
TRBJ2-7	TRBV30	AWSDTGVYEQY
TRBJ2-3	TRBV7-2	ASSLSISGSWDTQY
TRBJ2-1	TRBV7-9	ASSLGIGVGF
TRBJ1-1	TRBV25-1	ASSREGGWTEAF
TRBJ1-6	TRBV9	ASSVGGGNLDSPLH
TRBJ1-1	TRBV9	ASSVVRGLSPTEAF
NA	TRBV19	ASSPGLYEQY
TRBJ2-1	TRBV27	ASSLFLVDADEQF
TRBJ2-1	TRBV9	ASSPQQISHNEQF
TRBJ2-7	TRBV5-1	ASSSGSGGQRY
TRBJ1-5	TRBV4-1	ASSQGWGGSNQPQH
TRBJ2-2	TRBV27	ASRGTATNTGELF
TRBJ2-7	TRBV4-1	ASSQAGRQGFSYEQY
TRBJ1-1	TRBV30	AWSAGTMNTEAF
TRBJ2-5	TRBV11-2	ASSSRGGPQETQY
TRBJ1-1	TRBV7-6	ASSLEEWGGEAF
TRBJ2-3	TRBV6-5	ASSYSQQGAADTQY
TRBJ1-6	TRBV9	ASSVGQPYNSPLH
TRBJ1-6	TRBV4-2	ASSQRLDSRSDPDDSPLH
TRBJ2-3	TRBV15	ATSRGGLPDTQY
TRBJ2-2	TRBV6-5	ASSYSHRGLAGELF
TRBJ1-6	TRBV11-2	ASSSISGGPYNSPLH
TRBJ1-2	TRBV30	AWSIFETGGPDGYT
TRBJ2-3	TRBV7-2	ASSLVAGYSTDTQY